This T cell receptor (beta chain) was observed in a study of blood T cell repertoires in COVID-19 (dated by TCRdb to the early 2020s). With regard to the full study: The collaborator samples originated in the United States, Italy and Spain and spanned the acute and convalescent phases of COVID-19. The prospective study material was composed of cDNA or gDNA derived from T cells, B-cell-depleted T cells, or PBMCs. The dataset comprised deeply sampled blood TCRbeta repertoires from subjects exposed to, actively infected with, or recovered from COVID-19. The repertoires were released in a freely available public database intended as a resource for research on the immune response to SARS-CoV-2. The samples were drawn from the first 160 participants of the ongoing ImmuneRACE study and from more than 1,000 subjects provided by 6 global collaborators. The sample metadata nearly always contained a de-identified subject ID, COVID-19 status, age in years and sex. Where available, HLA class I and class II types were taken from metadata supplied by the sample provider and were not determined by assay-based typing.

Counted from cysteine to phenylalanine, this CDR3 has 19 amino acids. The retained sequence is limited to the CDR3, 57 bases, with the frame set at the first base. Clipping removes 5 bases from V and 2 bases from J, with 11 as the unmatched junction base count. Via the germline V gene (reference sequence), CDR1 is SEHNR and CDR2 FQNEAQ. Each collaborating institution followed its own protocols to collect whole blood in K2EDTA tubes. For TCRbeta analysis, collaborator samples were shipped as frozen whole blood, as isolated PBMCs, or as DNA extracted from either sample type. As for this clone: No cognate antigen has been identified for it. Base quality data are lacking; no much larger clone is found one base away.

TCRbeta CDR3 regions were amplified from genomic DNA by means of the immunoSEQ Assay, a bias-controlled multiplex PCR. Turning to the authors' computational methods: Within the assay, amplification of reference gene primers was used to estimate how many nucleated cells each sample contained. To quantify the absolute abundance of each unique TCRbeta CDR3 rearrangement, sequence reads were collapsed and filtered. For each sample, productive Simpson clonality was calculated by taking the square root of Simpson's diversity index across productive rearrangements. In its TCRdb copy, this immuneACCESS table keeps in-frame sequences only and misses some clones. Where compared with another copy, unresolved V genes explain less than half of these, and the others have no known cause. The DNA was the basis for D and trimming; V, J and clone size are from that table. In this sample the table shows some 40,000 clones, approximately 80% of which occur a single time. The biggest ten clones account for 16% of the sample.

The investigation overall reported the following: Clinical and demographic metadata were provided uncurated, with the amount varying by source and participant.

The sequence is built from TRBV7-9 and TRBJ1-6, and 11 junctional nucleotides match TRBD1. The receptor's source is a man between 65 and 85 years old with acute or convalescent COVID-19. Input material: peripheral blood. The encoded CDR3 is CASSISGTGGNAYNSPLHF. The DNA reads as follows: TGTGCCAGCAGCATATCCGGGACAGGGGGGAACGCCTATAATTCACCCCTCCACTTT.